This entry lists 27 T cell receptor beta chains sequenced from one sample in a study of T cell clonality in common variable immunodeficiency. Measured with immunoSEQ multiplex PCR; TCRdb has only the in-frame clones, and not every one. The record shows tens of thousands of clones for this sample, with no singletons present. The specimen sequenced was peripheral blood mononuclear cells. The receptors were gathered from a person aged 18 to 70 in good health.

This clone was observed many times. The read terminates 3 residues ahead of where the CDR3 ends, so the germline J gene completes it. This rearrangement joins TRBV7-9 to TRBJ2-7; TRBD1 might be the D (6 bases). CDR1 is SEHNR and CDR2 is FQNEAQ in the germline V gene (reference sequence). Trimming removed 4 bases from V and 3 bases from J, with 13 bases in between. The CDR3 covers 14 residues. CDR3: CASSSSGTHYEQYF. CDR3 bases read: TGTGCCAGCAGCTCCTCCGGGACACACTACGAG.

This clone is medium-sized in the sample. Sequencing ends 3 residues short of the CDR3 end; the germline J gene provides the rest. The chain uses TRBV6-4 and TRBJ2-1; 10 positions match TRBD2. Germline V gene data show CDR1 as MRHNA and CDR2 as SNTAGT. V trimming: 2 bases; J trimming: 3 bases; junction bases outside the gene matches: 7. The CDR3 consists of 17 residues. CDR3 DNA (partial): TGTGCCAGCAGTGACGCCTCCTCTAGCGGGGGCTACAATGAG. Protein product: CASSDASSSGGYNE. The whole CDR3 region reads CASSDASSSGGYNEQFF.

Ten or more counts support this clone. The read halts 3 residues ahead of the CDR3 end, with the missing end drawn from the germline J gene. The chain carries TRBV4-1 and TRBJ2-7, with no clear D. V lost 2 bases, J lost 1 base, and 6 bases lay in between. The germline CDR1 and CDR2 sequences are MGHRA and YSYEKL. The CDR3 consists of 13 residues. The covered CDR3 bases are TGCGCCAGCAGCCAAACCAGTTCCTACGAG. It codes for CASSQTSSYE. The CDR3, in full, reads CASSQTSSYEQYF.

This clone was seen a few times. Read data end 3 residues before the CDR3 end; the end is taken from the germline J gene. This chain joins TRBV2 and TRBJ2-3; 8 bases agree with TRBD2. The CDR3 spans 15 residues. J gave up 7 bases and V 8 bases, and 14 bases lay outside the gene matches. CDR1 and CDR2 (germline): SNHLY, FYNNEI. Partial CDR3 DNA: TGTGCCAGCTATGGGGCGGGGGGCCTCCTGAATACG. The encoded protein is CASYGAGGLLNT. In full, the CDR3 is CASYGAGGLLNTQYF.

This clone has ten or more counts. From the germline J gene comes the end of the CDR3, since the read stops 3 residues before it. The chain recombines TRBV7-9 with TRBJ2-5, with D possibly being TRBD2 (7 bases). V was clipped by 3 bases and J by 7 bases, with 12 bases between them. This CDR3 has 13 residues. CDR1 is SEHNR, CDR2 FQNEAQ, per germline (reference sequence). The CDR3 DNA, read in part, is TGTGCCAGCAGCTTGGGGGGGCAGGGGACC. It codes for CASSLGGQGT. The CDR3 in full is CASSLGGQGTQYF.

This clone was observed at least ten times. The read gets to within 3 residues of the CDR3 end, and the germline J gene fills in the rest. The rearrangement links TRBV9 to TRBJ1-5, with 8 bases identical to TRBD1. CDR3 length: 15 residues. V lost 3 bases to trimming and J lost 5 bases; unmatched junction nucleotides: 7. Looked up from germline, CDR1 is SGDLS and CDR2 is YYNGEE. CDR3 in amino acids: CASSATGGPYQPQHF. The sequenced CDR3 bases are TGTGCCAGCAGCGCTACAGGGGGACCTTATCAGCCC.

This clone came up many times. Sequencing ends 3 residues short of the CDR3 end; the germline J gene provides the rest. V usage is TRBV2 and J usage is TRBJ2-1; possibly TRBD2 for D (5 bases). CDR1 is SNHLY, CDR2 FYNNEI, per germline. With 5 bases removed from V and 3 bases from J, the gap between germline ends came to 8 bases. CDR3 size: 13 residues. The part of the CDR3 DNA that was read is TGTGCCAGCAGTCTTCGGGGCTACAATGAG. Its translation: CASSLRGYNE. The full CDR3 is CASSLRGYNEQFF.

CDR3 amino acids: CASSLPRDRGGKTYTF. CDR3 DNA, as far as it was read: TGTGCCAGCAGCTTACCCCGGGACAGGGGGGGGAAGACC. This chain connects TRBV7-6 to TRBJ1-2; 11 bases agree with TRBD1. The read is 3 residues too short to cover the CDR3 end, so that end is filled in from the germline J gene. CDR3 size: 16 residues. Germline-derived CDR1 and CDR2 are SGHVS and FNYEAQ.

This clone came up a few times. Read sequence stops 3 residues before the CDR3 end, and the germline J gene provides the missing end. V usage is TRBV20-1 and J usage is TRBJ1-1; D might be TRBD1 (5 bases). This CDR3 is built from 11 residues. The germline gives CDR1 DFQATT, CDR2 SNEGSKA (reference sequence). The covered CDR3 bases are TGCAGCGACAGCGGGGGGACTGAA. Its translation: CSDSGGTE. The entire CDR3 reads CSDSGGTEAFF.

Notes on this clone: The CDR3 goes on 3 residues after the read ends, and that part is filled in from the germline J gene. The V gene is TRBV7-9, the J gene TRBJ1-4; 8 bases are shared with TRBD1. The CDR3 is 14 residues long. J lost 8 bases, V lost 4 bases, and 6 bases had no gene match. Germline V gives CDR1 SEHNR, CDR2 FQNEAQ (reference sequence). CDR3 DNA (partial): TGTGCCAGCAGCTGGCGGACAGGGCGGGAAAAA. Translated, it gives CASSWRTGREK. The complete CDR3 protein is CASSWRTGREKLFF. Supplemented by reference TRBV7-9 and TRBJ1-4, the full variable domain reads DTGVSQNPRHKITKRGQNVTFRCDPISEHNRLYWYRQTLGQGPEFLTYFQNEAQLEKSRLLSDRFSAERPKGSFSTLEIQRTEQGDSAMYLCASSWRTGREKLFFGSGTQLSVL.

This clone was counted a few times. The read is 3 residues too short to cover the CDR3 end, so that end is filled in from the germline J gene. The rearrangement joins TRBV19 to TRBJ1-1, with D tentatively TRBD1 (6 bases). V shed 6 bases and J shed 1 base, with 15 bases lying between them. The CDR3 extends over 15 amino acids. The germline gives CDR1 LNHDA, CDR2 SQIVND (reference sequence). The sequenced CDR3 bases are TGTGCCAGTAGAGGCCTTACAGGGAAGAACACTGAA. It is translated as CASRGLTGKNTE. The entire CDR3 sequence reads CASRGLTGKNTEAFF.

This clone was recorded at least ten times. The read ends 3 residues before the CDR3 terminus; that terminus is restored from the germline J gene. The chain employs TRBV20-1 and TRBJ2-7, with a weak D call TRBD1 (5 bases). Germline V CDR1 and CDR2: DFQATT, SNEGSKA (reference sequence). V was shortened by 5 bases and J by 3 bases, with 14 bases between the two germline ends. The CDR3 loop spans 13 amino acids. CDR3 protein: CSAVYTQGYEQYF. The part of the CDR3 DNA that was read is TGCAGTGCTGTCTACACTCAGGGCTACGAG.

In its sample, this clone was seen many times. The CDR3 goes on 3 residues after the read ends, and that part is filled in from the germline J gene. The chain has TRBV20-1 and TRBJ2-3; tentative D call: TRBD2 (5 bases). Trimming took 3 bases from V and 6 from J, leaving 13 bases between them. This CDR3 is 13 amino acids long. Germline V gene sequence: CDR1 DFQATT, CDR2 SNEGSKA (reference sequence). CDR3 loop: CSARVVRGDTQYF. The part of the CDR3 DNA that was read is TGCAGTGCTAGGGTGGTTCGCGGGGATACG.

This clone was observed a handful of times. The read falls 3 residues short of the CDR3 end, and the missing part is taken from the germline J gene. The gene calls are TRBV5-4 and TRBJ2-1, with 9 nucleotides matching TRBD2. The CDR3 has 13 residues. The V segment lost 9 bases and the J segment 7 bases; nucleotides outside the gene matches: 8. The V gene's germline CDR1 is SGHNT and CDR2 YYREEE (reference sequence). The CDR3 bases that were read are TGTGCCATCCAAATAGCGGGGGCAAATGAG. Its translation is CAIQIAGANE. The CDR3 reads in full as CAIQIAGANEQFF.

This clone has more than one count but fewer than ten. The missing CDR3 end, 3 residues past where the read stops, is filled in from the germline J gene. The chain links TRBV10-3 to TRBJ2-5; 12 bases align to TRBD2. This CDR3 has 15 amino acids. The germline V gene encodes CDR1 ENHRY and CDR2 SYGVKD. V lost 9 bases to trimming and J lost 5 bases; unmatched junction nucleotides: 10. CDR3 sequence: CAISTSGGDGETQYF. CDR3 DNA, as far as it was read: TGTGCCATTTCGACTAGCGGGGGCGACGGGGAGACC.

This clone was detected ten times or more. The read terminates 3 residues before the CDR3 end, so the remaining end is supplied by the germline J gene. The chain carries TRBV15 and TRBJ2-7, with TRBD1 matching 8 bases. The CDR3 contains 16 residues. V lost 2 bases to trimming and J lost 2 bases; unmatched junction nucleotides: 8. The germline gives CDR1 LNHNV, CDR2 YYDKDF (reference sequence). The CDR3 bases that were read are TGTGCCACCAGCAGAATACCGGGACAGGCTCCCTACGAG. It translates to CATSRIPGQAPYE. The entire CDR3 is CATSRIPGQAPYEQYF.

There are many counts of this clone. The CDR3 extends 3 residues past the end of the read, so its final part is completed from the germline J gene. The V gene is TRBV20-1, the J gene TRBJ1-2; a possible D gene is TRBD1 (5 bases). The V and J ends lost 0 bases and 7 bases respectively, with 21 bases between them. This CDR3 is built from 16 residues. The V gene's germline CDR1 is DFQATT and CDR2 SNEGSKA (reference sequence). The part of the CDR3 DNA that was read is TGCAGTGCTAGAGACCCTGGACCGCTGCGCGGGGGTGGC. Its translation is CSARDPGPLRGGG. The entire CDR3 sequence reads CSARDPGPLRGGGYTF.

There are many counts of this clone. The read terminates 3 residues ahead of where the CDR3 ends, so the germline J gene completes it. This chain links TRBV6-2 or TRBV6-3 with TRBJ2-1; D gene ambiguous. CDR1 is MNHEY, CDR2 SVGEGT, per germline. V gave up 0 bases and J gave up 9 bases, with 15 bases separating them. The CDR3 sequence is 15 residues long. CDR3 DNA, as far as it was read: TGTGCCAGCAGTTACTCTGCTGGCTGGCTCTCTGAG. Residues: CASSYSAGWLSE. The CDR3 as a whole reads CASSYSAGWLSEQFF.

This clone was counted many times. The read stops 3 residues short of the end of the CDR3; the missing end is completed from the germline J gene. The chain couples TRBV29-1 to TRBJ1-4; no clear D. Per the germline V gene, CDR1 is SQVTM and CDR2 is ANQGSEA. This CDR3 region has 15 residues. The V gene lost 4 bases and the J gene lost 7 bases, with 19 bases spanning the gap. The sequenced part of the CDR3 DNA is TGCAGCGTTGCAGGAACTTGGATTCTCGGTGAAAAA. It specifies CSVAGTWILGEK. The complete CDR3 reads CSVAGTWILGEKLFF.

CDR3 bases read: TGCAGTGCTAGACGCAGGGCTAACACTGAA. Translated: CSARRRANTE. The CDR3 in its entirety is CSARRRANTEAFF. The V call is TRBV20-1, the J call TRBJ1-1; tentative D call: TRBD1 (5 bases). The sequence runs out 3 residues before the end of the CDR3; the remainder is reconstructed from the germline J gene. CDR1 and CDR2 (germline): DFQATT, SNEGSKA (reference sequence). Trimming left V 2 bases short and J 2 bases short, with 9 bases between. The length of the CDR3 is 13 residues.

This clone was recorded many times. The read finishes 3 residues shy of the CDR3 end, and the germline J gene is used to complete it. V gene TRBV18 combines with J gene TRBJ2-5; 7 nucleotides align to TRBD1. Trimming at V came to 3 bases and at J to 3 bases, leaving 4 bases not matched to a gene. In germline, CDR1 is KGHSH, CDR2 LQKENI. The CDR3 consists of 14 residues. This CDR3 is CASSPLGQKETQYF. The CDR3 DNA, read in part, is TGTGCCAGCTCACCGTTGGGACAGAAAGAGACC.

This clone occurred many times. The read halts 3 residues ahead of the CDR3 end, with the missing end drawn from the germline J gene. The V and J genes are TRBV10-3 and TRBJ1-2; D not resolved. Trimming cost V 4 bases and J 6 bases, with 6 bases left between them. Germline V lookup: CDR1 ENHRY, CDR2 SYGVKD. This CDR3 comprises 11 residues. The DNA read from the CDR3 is TGTGCCATCAGTGTAAGGGATGGC. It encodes CAISVRDG. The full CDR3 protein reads CAISVRDGYTF.

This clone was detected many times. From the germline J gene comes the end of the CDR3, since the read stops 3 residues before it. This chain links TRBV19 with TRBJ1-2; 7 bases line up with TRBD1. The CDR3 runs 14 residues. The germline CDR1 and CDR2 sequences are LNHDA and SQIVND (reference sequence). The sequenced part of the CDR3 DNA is TGTGCCAGTAGTATGATTTGGGACAGTAGCGGC. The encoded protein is CASSMIWDSSG. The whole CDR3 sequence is CASSMIWDSSGYTF.

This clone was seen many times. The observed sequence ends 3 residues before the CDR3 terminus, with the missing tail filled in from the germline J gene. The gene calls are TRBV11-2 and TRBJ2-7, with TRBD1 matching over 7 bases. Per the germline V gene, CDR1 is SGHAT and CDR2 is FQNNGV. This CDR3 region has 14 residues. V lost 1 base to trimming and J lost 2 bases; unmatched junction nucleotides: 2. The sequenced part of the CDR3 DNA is TGTGCCAGCAGCTTAGCCGGGACAGCCTACGAG. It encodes CASSLAGTAYE. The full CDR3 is CASSLAGTAYEQYF.

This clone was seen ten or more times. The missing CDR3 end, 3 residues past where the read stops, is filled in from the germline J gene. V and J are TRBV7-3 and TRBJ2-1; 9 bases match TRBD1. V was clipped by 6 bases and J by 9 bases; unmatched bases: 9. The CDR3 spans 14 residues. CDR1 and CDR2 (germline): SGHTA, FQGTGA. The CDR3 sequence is CASSPGQGGIEQFF. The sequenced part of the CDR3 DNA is TGTGCCAGCAGTCCGGGACAGGGAGGTATTGAG.

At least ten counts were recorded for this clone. CDR3 loop: CASSGQGEKLFF. CDR3 bases read: TGTGCCAGCTCGGGACAGGGCGAAAAA. The chain uses TRBV2 and TRBJ1-4, with TRBD1 identical over 9 bases. The observed sequence ends 3 residues before the CDR3 terminus, with the missing tail filled in from the germline J gene. The V gene end was trimmed by 8 bases and the J gene end by 8 bases; junction bases not matched to a gene: 3. The CDR3 totals 12 residues. CDR1 SNHLY and CDR2 FYNNEI come from the germline V gene.

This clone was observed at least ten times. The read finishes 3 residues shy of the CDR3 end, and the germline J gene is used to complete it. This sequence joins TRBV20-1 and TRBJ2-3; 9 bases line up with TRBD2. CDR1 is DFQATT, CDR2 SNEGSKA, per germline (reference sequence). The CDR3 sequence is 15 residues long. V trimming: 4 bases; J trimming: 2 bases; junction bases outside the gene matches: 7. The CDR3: CSAIGGGVNTDTQYF. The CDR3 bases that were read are TGCAGTGCTATAGGCGGGGGGGTAAACACAGATACG.